The rows below give T cell receptor beta chains drawn from one sample of a study of blood T cell repertoires in COVID-19. Repertoires were generated with immunoSEQ multiplex PCR, while TCRdb's copy carries only in-frame clones and drops some. The data show some 250,000 clones, with around 80% seen just once and approximately 16% held by the top ten. The sequencing input was PBMCs or T cells enriched from blood (not recorded which). The source is a man aged 40-50 years who had recovered from COVID-19. Each CDR3 is given with its conserved first and last residue. A D gene is named only where the DNA matches it firmly. Only part of the rows carry a size: once, few, many, or a class if the clone is expanded.

D	size	V	J	DNA	CDR3
TRBD2	once	TRBV5-6	TRBJ2-4	TGTGCCAGCAGCTCCCGACTAGCGGCCAACATTCAGTACTTC	CASSSRLAANIQYF
-	once	TRBV6-5	TRBJ2-5	TGTGCCAGCCAAAGGGGCCAAGAGACCCAGTACTTC	CASQRGQETQYF
-	-	TRBV9	TRBJ1-5	TGTGCCAGCAGCGTAGGTGGTGGGGGGGCAAATCAGCCCCAGCATTTT	CASSVGGGGANQPQHF
TRBD2	-	TRBV19	TRBJ2-2	TGTGCCAGTAGTATCGGACTAGCGGGAGGGGAGCTGTTTTTT	CASSIGLAGGELFF
TRBD2	-	TRBV19	TRBJ2-1	TGTGCCAGTAGCGCCCGGACTAGCGGTTACAATGAGCAGTTCTTC	CASSARTSGYNEQFF
-	-	TRBV2	TRBJ2-3	TGTGCCAGCAGTGAGGCACGTCCTAGCACAGATACGCAGTATTTT	CASSEARPSTDTQYF
-	-	TRBV4-1	TRBJ2-3	TGCGCCAGCAGCCGCCGTAGCTCATATAGCACAGATACGCAGTATTTT	CASSRRSSYSTDTQYF
-	few	TRBV11-1	TRBJ2-1	TGTGCCAGCAGCTTCGGACTATCCCCCAATGAGCAGTTCTTC	CASSFGLSPNEQFF
-	-	TRBV28	TRBJ2-5	TGTGCCAGCAGTTTGTACAGGAGCCAAGAGACCCAGTACTTC	CASSLYRSQETQYF
TRBD1	-	TRBV4-1	TRBJ1-2	TGCGCCAGCAGCCCCGGACAGGGCCACTATGGCTACACCTTC	CASSPGQGHYGYTF
-	-	TRBV2	TRBJ1-5	TGTGCCAGCAACAATCGGGAGGAAAATCAGCCCCAGCATTTT	CASNNREENQPQHF
TRBD1	-	TRBV25-1	TRBJ1-5	TGTGCCAGCACCCTACAGGGGTATAGCAATCAGCCCCAGCATTTT	CASTLQGYSNQPQHF
TRBD1	-	TRBV5-6	TRBJ2-7	TGTGCCAGCAGCCGGGCCCGGGACAGGGGGAATTACGAGCAGTACTTC	CASSRARDRGNYEQYF
TRBD1	-	TRBV7-3	TRBJ2-7	TGTGCCAGCAGCTCGACAGGGTCCTACGAGCAGTACTTC	CASSSTGSYEQYF
TRBD1	-	TRBV4-1	TRBJ2-7	TGCGCCAGCAGCCAAGTAGAAAGGGGGCCGCCCTACGAGCAGTACTTC	CASSQVERGPPYEQYF
-	-	TRBV7-8	TRBJ1-4	TGTGCCAGCACCCCGGGAGTCCAGGCTAATGAAAAACTGTTTTTT	CASTPGVQANEKLFF
-	many	TRBV2	TRBJ2-2	TGTGCCAGCAGAGCCTTCAACACCGGGGAGCTGTTTTTT	CASRAFNTGELFF
TRBD1	once	TRBV15	TRBJ1-6	TGTGCCACCAGCAGAGATCGTGGACAGGGTTCTCCCCTCCACTTT	CATSRDRGQGSPLHF
TRBD2	-	TRBV19	TRBJ2-1	TGTGCCAGTATCTTCCCGGGACTAGCGAACTACAATGAGCAGTTCTTC	CASIFPGLANYNEQFF
TRBD2	few	TRBV2	TRBJ2-1	TGTGCCAGCACGGGGGCTAGCGGGAGCTCCTACAATGAGCAGTTCTTC	CASTGASGSSYNEQFF
-	once	TRBV6-5	TRBJ2-1	TGTGCCAGCAGTTACGCAGTAAATGTCGGGAATGAGCAGTTCTTC	CASSYAVNVGNEQFF
-	-	TRBV7-6	TRBJ2-3	TGTGCCAGCAGCCCCAGTGCGGGTCTGTACACAGATACGCAGTATTTT	CASSPSAGLYTDTQYF
TRBD1	few	TRBV7-3	TRBJ2-7	TGTGCCAGCAGCCGGACAGGGGGCGGCGACGAGCAGTACTTC	CASSRTGGGDEQYF
TRBD2	many	TRBV11-2	TRBJ2-1	TGTGCCAGCAGCTCCCGGACTAGCGGGGGTTACAATGAGCAGTTCTTC	CASSSRTSGGYNEQFF
TRBD2	-	TRBV2	TRBJ2-7	TGTGCCAGCCGTCGACTAGCGGGGTCGTACGAGCAGTACTTC	CASRRLAGSYEQYF
-	few	TRBV19	TRBJ1-2	TGTGCCAGTAGTATAGACTGGGGCGTCTATGGCTACACCTTC	CASSIDWGVYGYTF
-	-	TRBV29-1	TRBJ2-1	TGCAGCGTTGTCCCCGGTTTCAGGAATGAGCAGTTCTTC	CSVVPGFRNEQFF
TRBD2	few	TRBV19	TRBJ2-2	TGTGCCAGTAGTATAGGATTGGGACTAGCCAACACCGGGGAGCTGTTTTTT	CASSIGLGLANTGELFF
-	-	TRBV21-1	TRBJ1-1	TGTGCCAGCAGCAGACAGGCCAAAAGCGGTGGAGCTTTCTTT	CASSRQAKSGGAFF
-	-	TRBV5-1	TRBJ2-2	TGCGCCAGCGCGGGGGACAAGAACACCGGGGAGCTGTTTTTT	CASAGDKNTGELFF
-	-	TRBV3-1/TRBV3-2	TRBJ1-1	TGTGCCAGCAGCCCGATAGAGGCGGGAGGGCAAGCTTTCTTT	CASSPIEAGGQAFF
TRBD1	-	TRBV28	TRBJ1-6	TGTGCCAGCAGTTTTCAAACAGGGGGCGCTGGGAATTCACCCCTCCACTTT	CASSFQTGGAGNSPLHF
TRBD2	-	TRBV14	TRBJ2-3	TGTGCCAGCAGCCCTCCGGGACTACCAACAGATACGCAGTATTTT	CASSPPGLPTDTQYF
-	-	TRBV5-1	TRBJ1-2	TGCGCCAGCAGCAGAGGACAGTACGCCGATGGCTACACCTTC	CASSRGQYADGYTF
-	-	TRBV7-6	TRBJ1-4	TGTGCCAGCAGCTTGGCACAGGGCGGTGAAAAACTGTTTTTT	CASSLAQGGEKLFF
-	-	TRBV5-1	TRBJ1-5	TGCGCCAGCAGCTTGGGGGCGGGGAATCAGCCCCAGCATTTT	CASSLGAGNQPQHF
TRBD1	-	TRBV2	TRBJ1-6	TGTGCCAGCCACCTGCGACAGGGGGTGACTAATTCACCCCTCCACTTT	CASHLRQGVTNSPLHF
-	-	TRBV18	TRBJ1-1	TGTGCCAGCTCACAGAAACAGGTGATGGGGCGCGACACTGAAGCTTTCTTT	CASSQKQVMGRDTEAFF
-	-	TRBV10-3	TRBJ2-7	TGTGCCATCAGTGTTGGAGGTCAGTTTAATTCCTACGAGCAGTACTTC	CAISVGGQFNSYEQYF
TRBD2	-	TRBV9	TRBJ2-1	TGTGCCAGCAGCGTAGTGACGGGAGGCAATGAGCAGTTCTTC	CASSVVTGGNEQFF
-	-	TRBV5-1	TRBJ2-7	TGCGCCAGCAGCCACTCTCCGGGAAGTGCCTACGAGCAGTACTTC	CASSHSPGSAYEQYF
-	-	TRBV20-1	TRBJ2-1	TGCAGTGCTAGTATCTGGAGCTCCTACAATGAGCAGTTCTTC	CSASIWSSYNEQFF
-	-	TRBV2	TRBJ2-3	TGTGCCAGCAGGGACTCCTTATGGGGTACGCAGTATTTT	CASRDSLWGTQYF
TRBD1	-	TRBV27	TRBJ2-5	TGTGCCAGCACTCGGACAGGGACGACCCAAGAGACCCAGTACTTC	CASTRTGTTQETQYF
-	-	TRBV7-2	TRBJ1-1	TGTGCCAGCAGCTTGTGGGCTTGGACTGAAGCTTTCTTT	CASSLWAWTEAFF
TRBD1	-	TRBV9	TRBJ2-1	TGTGCCAGCAGCATGACAGGGCCCAACAATGAGCAGTTCTTC	CASSMTGPNNEQFF
-	-	TRBV5-6	TRBJ1-1	TGTGCCAGCAGCTCCGACAGAGGCCTAAGGGCTTTCTTT	CASSSDRGLRAFF